What follows are 6 T cell receptor beta chains derived from one specimen sequenced in a study of identical twins. TCRdb redid the calling of the 5' RACE reads with MiXCR, one entry per CDR3 protein. The table shows more than 400,000 distinct CDR3 sequences, with 15% occurring only once. This same sample was also taken into another study, of yellow fever vaccine responses in identical twins.

The specimen sequenced was CD4+ T cells sorted from blood. The receptors stem from a woman between 18 and 29 years old in good health.

There are a few counts of this clonotype. The V gene is TRBV7-8, the J gene TRBJ2-2; 12 bases fit TRBD2. Trimming took 1 base from V and 7 from J; bases not matched to a gene: 7. The CDR3 is 17 residues long. CDR1 SGHVS and CDR2 FQNEAQ come from the germline V gene. The CDR3 reads CASSLVRTSGINGELFF. Written as DNA, the CDR3 is TGTGCCAGCAGCTTAGTGAGGACTAGCGGGATTAACGGGGAGCTGTTTTTT.

In this sample, this clonotype turned up many times. CDR3 sequence reads: CASSPVFGYSNQPQHF. The CDR3 DNA follows: TGTGCCAGCAGCCCCGTTTTTGGCTATAGCAATCAGCCCCAGCATTTT. The chain uses TRBV28 and TRBJ1-5, with D unclear. The V end was cut by 6 bases, the J end by 0 bases, with 15 bases between. Germline CDR1 MDHEN, CDR2 SYDVKM. The CDR3 is 16 residues long.

This clonotype turned up a few times. The chain has TRBV6-2 or TRBV6-3 and TRBJ2-1; 9 positions agree with TRBD1. The CDR3 has 20 residues. V lost 1 base, J lost 1 base, and 14 bases stayed unmatched. The germline gives CDR1 MNHEY, CDR2 SVGEGT. In nucleotides, the CDR3 is TGTGCCAGCAGTTACTACGTCCCGGGACAGGGATTTAAGTCCTACAATGAGCAGTTCTTC. Translated: CASSYYVPGQGFKSYNEQFF.

J is TRBJ2-3 and V is TRBV5-1; 11 bases agree with TRBD2. The CDR3 loop spans 17 amino acids. Trimming cost V 0 bases and J 6 bases; bases outside gene matches: 9. Germline CDR1 SGHRS, CDR2 YFSETQ. The CDR3 nucleotides are TGCGCCAGCAGCTTGGCCTCTACTAGCGGGGGTTTTGATACGCAGTATTTT. Protein product: CASSLASTSGGFDTQYF.

This clonotype was counted a few times. This chain connects TRBV15 to TRBJ2-7; TRBD2 aligns across 12 bases. CDR3 length: 16 residues. Germline assignment: CDR1 LNHNV and CDR2 YYDKDF (reference sequence). V shed 4 bases, J shed 2 bases, and the junction held 6 bases outside the gene matches. CDR3: CATSTGTSGSPYEQYF. The CDR3 DNA reads as TGTGCCACCAGCACCGGGACTAGCGGGTCCCCCTACGAGCAGTACTTC.

This clonotype has a handful of counts. The rearrangement joins TRBV12-3 or TRBV12-4 to TRBJ2-1; D gene unclear. The V and J ends lost 8 bases and 4 bases respectively, with 15 bases between them. This CDR3 is 14 amino acids long. CDR3 sequence: CASQNWSRYNEQFF. CDR3 sequence (DNA): TGTGCCAGCCAAAATTGGTCCAGATACAATGAGCAGTTCTTC.